This TCR beta chain was documented in a study of CD4 T cells in relation to SARS-CoV-2 and coronaviruses. Germline CDR1 is MNHEY and CDR2 is SMNVEV (reference sequence). This CDR3 contains 14 residues. Trimming cost V 7 bases and J 2 bases, with 9 bases left between them. The data were produced by immunoSEQ multiplex PCR, yet TCRdb's version contains in-frame clones alone and is incomplete. The sample carries approximately 70,000 clones, approximately 93% recorded once. Before the COVID-19 pandemic, during about 2010-2018, CD4+ T cells were taken from unexposed donors. Sequencing was done on a sample of naive CD4+ T cells from PBMCs. Subset defined: naive CD4+ T cells isolated by negative enrichment. The chain carries TRBV27 and TRBJ2-6, with a possible D match to TRBD1 (6 bases). This receptor was taken from a human donor in good health. Here the CDR3 DNA reads TGTGCCAGCAATCACAGGGCTGGGGCCAACGTCCTGACTTTC. It specifies CASNHRAGANVLTF.